This note documents a single T cell receptor (beta chain) sequence. Its antigen remains unknown. The data were taken from a study of blood T cells in healthy people across ages. Isolation per sample recovered at least 6.5 million PBMCs. V lost 6 bases, J lost 0 bases, and 10 bases stayed unmatched. CDR1 and CDR2 (germline): KGHSH, LQKENI. This CDR3 region has 17 residues. It was with a sample-barcoded 5' primer and a J-beta primer mix that a second PCR of roughly 7 to 12 cycles was run. TCRdb re-called the 5' RACE reads through MiXCR, storing one row per CDR3 protein. This table holds 890,000 or so distinct CDR3 sequences, roughly 60% found once. Points from the study as a whole: In long-lived donors, naive CD4+ cell counts and diversity exceeded those of aged donors.

Sequencing used blood. The gene calls are TRBV18 and TRBJ2-1; the match to TRBD2 covers 8 bases. This receptor was identified in a man younger than 40 in good health. The CDR3: CASSAPAGGSSYNEQFF. Written as DNA, the CDR3 is TGTGCCAGCTCCGCACCGGCGGGGGGAAGCTCCTACAATGAGCAGTTCTTC.